Listed below are T cell receptor beta chains from one sample, sequenced in a study of T cell repertoires in cytomegalovirus infection. In TCRdb, the reads were re-called with MiXCR into one record per CDR3 protein. The sample has some 500,000 distinct CDR3 sequences, under 45% seen once. These receptors lack a known antigen. This sample comprised cultured PBMCs, obtained from culture after CMV antigen stimulation. The receptors were gathered from a human donor in good health (CMV status not recorded). Some clones in this sample may be carry-over from other donors' samples. The CDR3 runs from the conserved cysteine through the conserved F or W. The D gene is left open where the match is weak. Clone size is given for some rows only: seen once, a few or many times, or a class if the clone is expanded.

J gene	clone size	V gene	D gene	CDR3 DNA	CDR3 protein
TRBJ2-1	.	TRBV2	.	TGTGCCAGCAGTGAAGCGCTAGCCGGCGGAAATGAGCAGTTCTTC	CASSEALAGGNEQFF
TRBJ1-6	once	TRBV14	.	TGTGCCAGCAGCCAAGATGGGGCAGACTCCCAACTACCCCTCCACTTT	CASSQDGADSQLPLHF
TRBJ2-5	.	TRBV3-1	.	TGTGCCAGCAGCCATGTTGGGGAGACCCAGTACTTC	CASSHVGETQYF
TRBJ2-1	.	TRBV6-2/TRBV6-3	.	TGTGCCAGCTCGAACCGACGGGACTCGATGTACAATGAGCAGTTCTTC	CASSNRRDSMYNEQFF
TRBJ2-5	.	TRBV5-6	.	TGTGCCAGCAGCTACCACCTGAGCCAAGAGACCCAGTACTTC	CASSYHLSQETQYF
TRBJ2-2	.	TRBV7-2	.	TGTGCCAGCAGTCGACCCACCGGGGAGCTGTTTTTT	CASSRPTGELFF
TRBJ2-3	many	TRBV7-6	.	TGTGCCAGCACGATATCAGGGGGGTCGCCAGATACGCAGTATTTT	CASTISGGSPDTQYF
TRBJ2-5	few	TRBV5-4	TRBD1	TGTGCCAGCAGCGCAACCCCGGCAGGGGGCACGGAGACCCAGTACTTC	CASSATPAGGTETQYF
TRBJ1-1	.	TRBV4-1	.	TGCGCCAGCAGGAACAGGGCCCAGAACACTGAAGCTTTCTTT	CASRNRAQNTEAFF
TRBJ2-5	few	TRBV7-6	.	TGTGCCAGCACCGACCGGCTTAGGGGTGGGAGCCAAGAGACCCAGTACTTC	CASTDRLRGGSQETQYF
TRBJ2-7	.	TRBV7-9	TRBD1	TGTGCCAGCAGCTCGACGGGACAGGGGTCCTACGAGCAGTACTTC	CASSSTGQGSYEQYF
TRBJ2-5	few	TRBV6-5	TRBD2	TGTGCCAGCAGTTACGTAGGGACTAGCGTCCGTCCCAAAGAGACCCAGTACTTC	CASSYVGTSVRPKETQYF
TRBJ2-7	.	TRBV6-6	.	TGTGCCAGCCAAGACTGGAGGGGAGGCGAGCAGTACTTC	CASQDWRGGEQYF
TRBJ1-3	.	TRBV20-1	.	TGCAGTGTGGGGGGCAGAAACTCGAATGGAAACACCATATATTTT	CSVGGRNSNGNTIYF
TRBJ2-7	.	TRBV12-3/TRBV12-4	.	TGTGCCAGCAGTTTAGGCTACAACGAGCAGTACTTC	CASSLGYNEQYF
TRBJ1-1	.	TRBV20-1	TRBD1	TGCAGTGCTAGAGATCTAGACAGGGGTCCCACTGAAGCTTTCTTT	CSARDLDRGPTEAFF
TRBJ2-7	.	TRBV7-2	.	TGTGCCAGCAGCTTGTTCGGGGCCGAGCAGTACTTC	CASSLFGAEQYF
TRBJ1-5	few	TRBV7-6	.	TGTGCCAGCAGACTAGGACCAGGGGTAGGGCCCCAGCATTTT	CASRLGPGVGPQHF
TRBJ2-1	.	TRBV6-1	.	TGTGCCAGCACCTTAAGCAGGACGTACAATGAGCAGTTCTTC	CASTLSRTYNEQFF
TRBJ2-3	.	TRBV20-1	.	TGCAGTACAAAACCCGGGCCTGAGGACACAGATACGCAGTATTTT	CSTKPGPEDTDTQYF
TRBJ1-4	few	TRBV7-9	TRBD1	TGTGCCAGCATGCAGGGGGCGCCTAATGAAAAACTGTTTTTT	CASMQGAPNEKLFF
TRBJ2-7	few	TRBV7-6	.	TGTGCCAGCAGCACAGGGCTCGAGGGCGAGCAGTACTTC	CASSTGLEGEQYF
TRBJ2-7	.	TRBV28	TRBD2	TGTGCCAGCAGTTTCAGCGGGGGTTGGAACGAGCAGTACTTC	CASSFSGGWNEQYF
TRBJ1-5	.	TRBV7-8	.	TGTGCCAGCAGCTTAAATCCAGGGTACGATCAGCCCAAGCATTTT	CASSLNPGYDQPKHF
TRBJ2-5	.	TRBV2	.	TGTGCCAGCAGCGCGCGGGAAGAGACCCAGTACTTC	CASSAREETQYF
TRBJ2-1	few	TRBV7-2	TRBD2	TGTGCCAGCAGCCCGCGACCCACTAGCGGGGGATTACACAATGAGCAGTTCTTC	CASSPRPTSGGLHNEQFF
TRBJ2-7	few	TRBV28	TRBD1	TGTGCCAGCAGTTCCCCCCTAAAACAGGGGGCGCGGGAGCAGTACTTC	CASSSPLKQGAREQYF
TRBJ2-3	.	TRBV20-1	.	TGCAGTGCTATTAGTAGCGAAACCGCAAGAACGGATACGCAGTATTTT	CSAISSETARTDTQYF
TRBJ1-4	.	TRBV5-1	TRBD1	TGCGCCAGCAGCCCGACAGGGGGCGAGGGTGAAAAACTGTTTTTT	CASSPTGGEGEKLFF
TRBJ1-2	.	TRBV6-2/TRBV6-3	.	TGTGCCAGCAGCGCGCAGGGACCTCGGTATGGCTACACCTTC	CASSAQGPRYGYTF
TRBJ1-1	.	TRBV5-1	.	TGCGCCAGCACCAAGGGTTTGGCCCCGAACACTGAAGCTTTCTTT	CASTKGLAPNTEAFF
TRBJ2-7	once	TRBV7-2	TRBD2	TGTGCCAGCAGTTCCAGGCTGGGAGGGATCGACCAGCAGTACTTC	CASSSRLGGIDQQYF
TRBJ2-7	.	TRBV12-3/TRBV12-4	TRBD2	TGTGCCAGCAGTTTATTGCGGACTAGGGATTACGGCGAGCAGTACTTC	CASSLLRTRDYGEQYF
TRBJ2-3	few	TRBV7-2	.	TGTGCCAGCACTCGAGACAATACAGATACGCAGTATTTT	CASTRDNTDTQYF
TRBJ2-5	once	TRBV7-2	.	TGTGCCAGCAGCTTCGGCAATACGGAGACCCAGTACTTC	CASSFGNTETQYF
TRBJ2-7	.	TRBV28	.	TGTGCCAGCAGTTCAGACCCGGACAGACCCTCCTACGAGCAGTACTTC	CASSSDPDRPSYEQYF
TRBJ2-7	few	TRBV28	.	TGTGCCAGCAACCTAAGCGGTGGGGGCTCTTACGAGCAGTACTTC	CASNLSGGGSYEQYF
TRBJ2-3	.	TRBV7-9	.	TGTGCCAGCAGCCCAACCCCTCTGACCCGGGAGCAGTATTTT	CASSPTPLTREQYF
TRBJ1-1	.	TRBV12-3/TRBV12-4	.	TGTGCCAGCAGTAAGGGACTTTACACTGAAGCTTTCTTT	CASSKGLYTEAFF
TRBJ2-2	.	TRBV7-6	.	TGTGCCAGCAGCTTAATAGACAGGGCGGGAACCGGGGAGCTGTTTTTT	CASSLIDRAGTGELFF
TRBJ1-1	.	TRBV7-9	.	TGTGCCAGCAGCTCCCCCACGAACACTGAAGCTTTCTTT	CASSSPTNTEAFF
TRBJ2-2	few	TRBV28	.	TGTGCCAGCAGCTGGGCAGCGACCGGGGAGCTGTTTTTT	CASSWAATGELFF
TRBJ1-2	.	TRBV2	.	TGTGCCAGCAGTTACAGGGCACGCGATGAAGGCTACACCTTC	CASSYRARDEGYTF
TRBJ2-7	.	TRBV10-3	.	TGTGCCATCAGTGGGTCCGGGCGTGACGAGCAGTACTTC	CAISGSGRDEQYF
TRBJ2-7	.	TRBV6-2/TRBV6-3	.	TGTGCCAGCAGTACCGGGACAGAAAAAGGACTAGCAACAGTCTCCGAGCAGTACTTC	CASSTGTEKGLATVSEQYF
TRBJ1-2	.	TRBV4-1	.	TGCGCCAGCAGCCAAATGGGCGGTCCCTATGGCTACACCTTC	CASSQMGGPYGYTF
TRBJ1-2	.	TRBV2	.	TGTGCCAGCAGTAGGGACGGGACCTATGGCTACACCTTC	CASSRDGTYGYTF
TRBJ2-1	.	TRBV24-1	TRBD1	TGTGCCACCAGTGACCCCGACAGGGACGAGCAGTTCTTC	CATSDPDRDEQFF
TRBJ2-2	few	TRBV5-6	TRBD2	TGTGCCAGCAGCAGCCTAGCGGGAGTATTCGGGGGGGAGCTGTTTTTT	CASSSLAGVFGGELFF
TRBJ1-2	.	TRBV10-1	.	TGCGCCAGCAGTGAGTCGGACGCAAATGGCTACACCTTC	CASSESDANGYTF
TRBJ2-3	.	TRBV5-1	.	TGCGCCAGCAGCTTCATAGGCACAGATACGCAGTATTTT	CASSFIGTDTQYF
TRBJ1-5	.	TRBV10-3	.	TGTGCCATCAGGCCAGCCGGGGGCAATCAGCCCCAGCATTTT	CAIRPAGGNQPQHF
TRBJ2-7	few	TRBV5-1	.	TGCGCCAGCAGCTTGGCTCTTGCAGGGAGTTCCTCCGAGCAGTACTTC	CASSLALAGSSSEQYF
TRBJ2-3	.	TRBV10-3	.	TGTGCCACGTCGGACGGGGGTTGGGATACCGATACGCAGTATTTT	CATSDGGWDTDTQYF
TRBJ2-3	.	TRBV7-7	.	TGTGCCAGCAGCCCAACGGACGCTAGCACAGATACGCAGTATTTT	CASSPTDASTDTQYF
TRBJ2-1	.	TRBV11-2	.	TGTGCCAGCAGCTTAACTTCTCGCAATGAGCAGTTCTTC	CASSLTSRNEQFF
TRBJ2-1	.	TRBV4-1	TRBD1	TGCGCCAGCAGGCAGACAGGGGGACAATACAATGAGCAGTTCTTC	CASRQTGGQYNEQFF
TRBJ2-7	few	TRBV7-8	.	TGTGCCAGCAGCGCAGACAGTACCTACGAGCAGTACTTC	CASSADSTYEQYF
TRBJ1-5	many	TRBV7-8	.	TGTGCCAGCAGCTTAGCGCTGCGGCATAGCAATCAGCCCCAGCATTTT	CASSLALRHSNQPQHF
TRBJ2-3	few	TRBV5-1	.	TGCGCCAGCAGCGTAGGGACTTCCCACACAGATACGCAGTATTTT	CASSVGTSHTDTQYF